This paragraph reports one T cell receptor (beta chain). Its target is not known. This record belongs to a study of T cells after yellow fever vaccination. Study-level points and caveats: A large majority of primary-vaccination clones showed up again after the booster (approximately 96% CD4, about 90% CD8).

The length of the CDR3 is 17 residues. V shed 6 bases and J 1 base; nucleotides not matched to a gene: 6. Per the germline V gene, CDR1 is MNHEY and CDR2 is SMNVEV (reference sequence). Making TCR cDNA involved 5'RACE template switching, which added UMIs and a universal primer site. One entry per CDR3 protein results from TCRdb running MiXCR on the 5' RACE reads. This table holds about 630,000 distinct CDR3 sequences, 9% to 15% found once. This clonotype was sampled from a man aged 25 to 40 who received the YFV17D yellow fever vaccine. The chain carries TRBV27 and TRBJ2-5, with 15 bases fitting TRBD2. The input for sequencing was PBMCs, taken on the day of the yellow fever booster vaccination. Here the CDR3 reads CASSWTSGRARQETQYF. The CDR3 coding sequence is TGTGCCAGCAGCTGGACTAGCGGGAGGGCGCGCCAAGAGACCCAGTACTTC.